Listed below are T cell receptor beta chains from one sample, sequenced in a study of CD8 T cells in ankylosing spondylitis. Using its own MiXCR run on the 5' RACE reads, TCRdb lists one record per CDR3 protein. The repertoire holds approximately 500,000 distinct CDR3 sequences, with more than 9.5% as singletons. The sample comprised blood, either unsorted or a sorted T cell fraction (not recorded which). The receptors here all came from a male donor with ankylosing spondylitis. The CDR3 runs from the conserved cysteine through the conserved F or W. Fields, in order: CDR3 length, V gene, J gene, clone size, D gene, CDR3 DNA, CDR3 protein. D genes are given only for firm matches. Rows may omit the clone size; those that give it use once, few, many or a size class.

cdr3_length: 15
v_call: TRBV24-1
j_call: TRBJ2-6
clone_size: many
d_call: -
cdr3_nt: TGTGCCACCAGTACCACAGGGATAGGGGCCAACGTCCTGACTTTC
cdr3_aa: CATSTTGIGANVLTF

cdr3_length: 14
v_call: TRBV4-2
j_call: TRBJ2-5
clone_size: few
d_call: TRBD2
cdr3_nt: TGTGCCAGCAGCCATGGGCTAGCGGGAGAGACCCAGTACTTC
cdr3_aa: CASSHGLAGETQYF

cdr3_length: 16
v_call: TRBV5-1
j_call: TRBJ2-2
clone_size: many
d_call: -
cdr3_nt: TGCGCCAGCAGCTTGTCCGCCGGGGCTGACACCGGGGAGCTGTTTTTT
cdr3_aa: CASSLSAGADTGELFF

cdr3_length: 16
v_call: TRBV11-2
j_call: TRBJ2-2
clone_size: -
d_call: -
cdr3_nt: TGTGCCAGCAGCTCACAAGCGGGTACGAACACCGGGGAGCTGTTTTTT
cdr3_aa: CASSSQAGTNTGELFF

cdr3_length: 16
v_call: TRBV24-1
j_call: TRBJ2-3
clone_size: -
d_call: TRBD2
cdr3_nt: TGTGCCACCAGACCATCGGGCGGGAGGGCCGTAGATACGCAGTATTTT
cdr3_aa: CATRPSGGRAVDTQYF

cdr3_length: 14
v_call: TRBV29-1
j_call: TRBJ2-5
clone_size: -
d_call: -
cdr3_nt: TGCAGCGTTGGCGTAGTCCAGGGTCCTGAGACCCAGTACTTC
cdr3_aa: CSVGVVQGPETQYF

cdr3_length: 14
v_call: TRBV15
j_call: TRBJ2-5
clone_size: few
d_call: TRBD2
cdr3_nt: TGTGCCACCAGCGCAACTAGCGTCCAAGAGACCCAGTACTTC
cdr3_aa: CATSATSVQETQYF

cdr3_length: 17
v_call: TRBV20-1
j_call: TRBJ2-7
clone_size: few
d_call: -
cdr3_nt: TGCAGTGCTAGTAGGGGTAACGTTGGGGGAACGGGCTACGAGCAGTACTTC
cdr3_aa: CSASRGNVGGTGYEQYF

cdr3_length: 17
v_call: TRBV5-1
j_call: TRBJ2-2
clone_size: -
d_call: TRBD1
cdr3_nt: TGCGCCAGCAGCTTGTTTTCGGGACAGGGGAACACCGGGGAGCTGTTTTTT
cdr3_aa: CASSLFSGQGNTGELFF

cdr3_length: 14
v_call: TRBV7-8
j_call: TRBJ2-3
clone_size: -
d_call: -
cdr3_nt: TGTGCCAGCAGCTTACACCTACAAGCAGATACGCAGTATTTT
cdr3_aa: CASSLHLQADTQYF

cdr3_length: 15
v_call: TRBV20-1
j_call: TRBJ1-5
clone_size: few
d_call: -
cdr3_nt: TGCAGTGCTCCTCCCCTTGCCGGTAGCAATCAGCCCCAGCATTTT
cdr3_aa: CSAPPLAGSNQPQHF

cdr3_length: 12
v_call: TRBV6-2/TRBV6-3
j_call: TRBJ1-2
clone_size: -
d_call: -
cdr3_nt: TGTGCCAGCGCCTACCGAGGCGGCGGCTACACCTTC
cdr3_aa: CASAYRGGGYTF

cdr3_length: 14
v_call: TRBV19
j_call: TRBJ2-2
clone_size: -
d_call: -
cdr3_nt: TGTGCCAGTATGAGGAGGGAATTGGGCGGGGAGCTGTTTTTT
cdr3_aa: CASMRRELGGELFF

cdr3_length: 12
v_call: TRBV20-1
j_call: TRBJ1-1
clone_size: few
d_call: -
cdr3_nt: TGCAGTGCTAGTAGGGTGAACACTGAAGCTTTCTTT
cdr3_aa: CSASRVNTEAFF

cdr3_length: 13
v_call: TRBV20-1
j_call: TRBJ1-2
clone_size: -
d_call: -
cdr3_nt: TGCAGTGCCCCTTCGCCCGGGGCAGCTGGCTACACCTTC
cdr3_aa: CSAPSPGAAGYTF

cdr3_length: 16
v_call: TRBV12-3/TRBV12-4
j_call: TRBJ2-5
clone_size: few
d_call: -
cdr3_nt: TGTGCCAGCAGCCTTGACAGGTGGGCCATCCAAGAGACCCAGTACTTC
cdr3_aa: CASSLDRWAIQETQYF

cdr3_length: 18
v_call: TRBV20-1
j_call: TRBJ2-3
clone_size: -
d_call: TRBD2
cdr3_nt: TGCAGTGCTAACATACTCGGACTAGCACCGAGCGAGGGAGATACGCAGTATTTT
cdr3_aa: CSANILGLAPSEGDTQYF

cdr3_length: 15
v_call: TRBV18
j_call: TRBJ2-7
clone_size: -
d_call: TRBD2
cdr3_nt: TGTGCCAGCTCACCACCGGAGCGGGAGAAGTACGAGCAGTACTTC
cdr3_aa: CASSPPEREKYEQYF

cdr3_length: 16
v_call: TRBV6-5
j_call: TRBJ1-4
clone_size: few
d_call: TRBD1
cdr3_nt: TGTGCCAGCAGGCTTACTACAGGGGGCACTAATGAAAAACTGTTTTTT
cdr3_aa: CASRLTTGGTNEKLFF

cdr3_length: 16
v_call: TRBV20-1
j_call: TRBJ1-5
clone_size: many
d_call: -
cdr3_nt: TGCAGTGCTAGAGGCTCCGGACATCTGGCCGGAGTGGCCCAGCATTTT
cdr3_aa: CSARGSGHLAGVAQHF

cdr3_length: 13
v_call: TRBV27
j_call: TRBJ1-2
clone_size: few
d_call: -
cdr3_nt: TGTGCCAGCAGTCGCGGACGGAGCTATGGCTACACCTTC
cdr3_aa: CASSRGRSYGYTF

cdr3_length: 14
v_call: TRBV7-8
j_call: TRBJ2-7
clone_size: many
d_call: -
cdr3_nt: TGTGCCAGCAGCTTCCCGGACAGAAACTACGAGCAGTACTTC
cdr3_aa: CASSFPDRNYEQYF

cdr3_length: 15
v_call: TRBV18
j_call: TRBJ2-7
clone_size: -
d_call: -
cdr3_nt: TGTGCCAGCTCACCACAGGGGCTGCAAGCATACGAGCAGTACTTC
cdr3_aa: CASSPQGLQAYEQYF

cdr3_length: 12
v_call: TRBV2
j_call: TRBJ2-5
clone_size: many
d_call: -
cdr3_nt: TGTGCCAGCACGGGACTCCACGAGACCCAGTACTTC
cdr3_aa: CASTGLHETQYF

cdr3_length: 16
v_call: TRBV7-9
j_call: TRBJ2-3
clone_size: -
d_call: TRBD2
cdr3_nt: TGTGCCAGCAGCTTTCCGGGAGGGCCGGGGACAGATACGCAGTATTTT
cdr3_aa: CASSFPGGPGTDTQYF

cdr3_length: 15
v_call: TRBV7-9
j_call: TRBJ2-1
clone_size: -
d_call: TRBD2
cdr3_nt: TGTGCCAGCGGCAGTTGGCGGGGGGAAGACAATGAGCAGTTCTTC
cdr3_aa: CASGSWRGEDNEQFF

cdr3_length: 14
v_call: TRBV11-2
j_call: TRBJ2-1
clone_size: once
d_call: -
cdr3_nt: TGTGCCAGCAGCCCGCAGGTGGCTAGCAATGAGCAGTTCTTC
cdr3_aa: CASSPQVASNEQFF

cdr3_length: 15
v_call: TRBV7-2
j_call: TRBJ1-1
clone_size: -
d_call: -
cdr3_nt: TGTGCCAGCAGCTTATTGGCAGCTTCGAACACTGAAGCTTTCTTT
cdr3_aa: CASSLLAASNTEAFF

cdr3_length: 14
v_call: TRBV12-3/TRBV12-4
j_call: TRBJ1-5
clone_size: -
d_call: -
cdr3_nt: TGTGCCAGCAGTCTATGGGATCGACCCGCGGCCCAGCATTTT
cdr3_aa: CASSLWDRPAAQHF

cdr3_length: 15
v_call: TRBV2
j_call: TRBJ2-1
clone_size: -
d_call: -
cdr3_nt: TGTGCCAGCACCCCGGGGGGCGGTTCTCACAATGAGCAGTTCTTC
cdr3_aa: CASTPGGGSHNEQFF

cdr3_length: 16
v_call: TRBV11-2
j_call: TRBJ2-1
clone_size: -
d_call: TRBD2
cdr3_nt: TGTGCCAGCAGCGCGGTGACTAGCGGGAAAGGAAATGAGCAGTTCTTC
cdr3_aa: CASSAVTSGKGNEQFF

cdr3_length: 16
v_call: TRBV19
j_call: TRBJ1-5
clone_size: few
d_call: -
cdr3_nt: TGTGCCAGTAGTATAGGTAGGGGGTATAGCAATCAGCCCCAGCATTTT
cdr3_aa: CASSIGRGYSNQPQHF

cdr3_length: 14
v_call: TRBV24-1
j_call: TRBJ2-5
clone_size: -
d_call: -
cdr3_nt: TGTGCCACCAGTGTGGCTAGCAAGTCGGAGACCCAGTACTTC
cdr3_aa: CATSVASKSETQYF

cdr3_length: 16
v_call: TRBV3-1
j_call: TRBJ2-5
clone_size: -
d_call: TRBD1
cdr3_nt: TGTGCCAGCAGCCAAGATCCGATCAGGGGGTCGGAGACCCAGTACTTC
cdr3_aa: CASSQDPIRGSETQYF

cdr3_length: 15
v_call: TRBV3-1
j_call: TRBJ2-1
clone_size: many
d_call: TRBD2
cdr3_nt: TGTGCCAGCAGCGCCGGACTAGCGGAATACAATGAGCAGTTCTTC
cdr3_aa: CASSAGLAEYNEQFF

cdr3_length: 16
v_call: TRBV5-6
j_call: TRBJ2-5
clone_size: -
d_call: TRBD2
cdr3_nt: TGTGCCAGCGCAAAGCGACTAGCGGGAGGGGGGGAGACCCAGTACTTC
cdr3_aa: CASAKRLAGGGETQYF